The rows below give T cell receptor beta chains drawn from one sample of a study of shared clonotypes between healthy human individuals. Here immunoSEQ multiplex PCR was the method, and the copy in TCRdb shows in-frame clones only, minus some. The sample has 470,000 or so clones; around four fifths are singletons. The sample taken for sequencing was PBMCs. These receptors were taken from a woman in her thirties or forties in good health. Some clones in this sample may be carry-over from other donors' samples. Each CDR3 is given with its conserved first and last residue. The D gene is left open where the match is weak.

CDR3 protein | J gene | D gene | V gene
CASSLVVVGEQFF | TRBJ2-1 | - | TRBV7-9
CATSRALNRVAGAHNEQFF | TRBJ2-1 | TRBD2 | TRBV15
CASSQSGRGRDYGYTF | TRBJ1-2 | TRBD1 | TRBV28
CASSYSRQGLRTEAFF | TRBJ1-1 | - | TRBV6-5
CAWTSGNEQFF | TRBJ2-1 | - | TRBV30
CASGGRDETQYF | TRBJ2-5 | - | TRBV10-2
CASSLRASGGPSEQFF | TRBJ2-1 | TRBD2 | TRBV7-3
CASRPGLAGDEQFF | TRBJ2-1 | TRBD2 | TRBV4-2
CASRRDTSGSYNEQFF | TRBJ2-1 | - | TRBV5-1
CASLPPALASYEQYF | TRBJ2-7 | - | TRBV27
CASSPQGGTEAFF | TRBJ1-1 | - | TRBV7-3
CASSQDVRDTGELFF | TRBJ2-2 | - | TRBV14
CASSPVSGTSGAYEQYF | TRBJ2-7 | TRBD2 | TRBV28
CSAEDGNFYGYTF | TRBJ1-2 | - | TRBV29-1
CASSSRTGSTDTQYF | TRBJ2-3 | TRBD1 | TRBV7-9
CASSPFTEAFF | TRBJ1-1 | - | TRBV11-2
CASSLGSGRVSDTQYF | TRBJ2-3 | TRBD2 | TRBV5-1
CASSPGSYNEQFF | TRBJ2-1 | - | TRBV6-6
CASSTTGDSYEQYF | - | TRBD1 | TRBV28
CAISEISGVSYEQYF | - | - | TRBV10-3
CASSAGLAGTNEQFF | TRBJ2-1 | TRBD2 | TRBV5-6
CASSLDRDRGNTIYF | TRBJ1-3 | TRBD1 | TRBV7-7
CASSLAGDRDEQFF | TRBJ2-1 | TRBD2 | TRBV18
CASSSLAGGTGELFF | TRBJ2-2 | TRBD2 | TRBV7-7
CASSISGRSYEQYF | TRBJ2-7 | TRBD2 | TRBV19
CASNTAGTSTDTQYF | TRBJ2-3 | - | TRBV28
CASIGTNYF | TRBJ2-7 | - | TRBV2
CSVLGDGRDYGYTF | TRBJ1-2 | - | TRBV29-1
CASSLVRLYEQYF | TRBJ2-7 | - | TRBV28
CASSISGYSNQPQHF | TRBJ1-5 | - | TRBV19
CASSVGPYEQYF | TRBJ2-7 | - | TRBV5-6
CASSPSASGTSYEQYF | TRBJ2-7 | TRBD2 | TRBV28
CASSSRGLVQYEQYF | TRBJ2-7 | TRBD1 | TRBV2
CASSLNPNTGELFF | TRBJ2-2 | - | TRBV5-1
CASSLGGSTTDTDTQYF | TRBJ2-3 | - | TRBV5-1
CASSQGSTGTGIYNEQFF | TRBJ2-1 | TRBD1 | TRBV4-1
CASSPSQGRVGNTIYF | TRBJ1-3 | - | TRBV5-4
CASSFRGRQGGEKLFF | TRBJ1-4 | TRBD1 | TRBV27
CASSLDGGWAYEQYF | TRBJ2-7 | - | TRBV11-2
CASRAHDYNSPLHF | TRBJ1-6 | - | TRBV28
CASSGGQPNQPQHF | TRBJ1-5 | - | TRBV2
CASSWASYYEQYF | TRBJ2-7 | - | TRBV11-2
CASSYTPRAYNEQFF | TRBJ2-1 | - | TRBV6-6
CASSQAAFDTQYF | TRBJ2-3 | - | TRBV4-1
CASSPGLAFVYEQYF | TRBJ2-7 | TRBD2 | TRBV7-2
CASSLDPPGLAVDTQYF | TRBJ2-3 | TRBD2 | TRBV11-2
CASSGGQGAGQPQHF | TRBJ1-5 | TRBD1 | TRBV19
CASSDRTYGYTF | TRBJ1-2 | - | TRBV6-1
CASSPGQNNEQFF | TRBJ2-1 | - | TRBV6-5
CASSVGTGGTDTQYF | TRBJ2-3 | TRBD2 | TRBV9